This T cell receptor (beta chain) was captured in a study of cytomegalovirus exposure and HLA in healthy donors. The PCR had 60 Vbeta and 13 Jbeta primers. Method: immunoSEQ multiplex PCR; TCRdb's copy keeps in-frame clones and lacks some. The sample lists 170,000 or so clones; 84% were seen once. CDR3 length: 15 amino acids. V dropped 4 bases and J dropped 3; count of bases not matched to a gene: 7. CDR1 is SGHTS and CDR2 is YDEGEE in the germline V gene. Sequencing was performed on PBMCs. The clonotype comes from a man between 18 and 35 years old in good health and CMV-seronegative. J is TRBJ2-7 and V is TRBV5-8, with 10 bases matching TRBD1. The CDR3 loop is CASSPGTGAFYEQYF. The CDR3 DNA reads TGTGCCAGCAGCCCCGGGACAGGGGCCTTCTACGAGCAGTACTTC.